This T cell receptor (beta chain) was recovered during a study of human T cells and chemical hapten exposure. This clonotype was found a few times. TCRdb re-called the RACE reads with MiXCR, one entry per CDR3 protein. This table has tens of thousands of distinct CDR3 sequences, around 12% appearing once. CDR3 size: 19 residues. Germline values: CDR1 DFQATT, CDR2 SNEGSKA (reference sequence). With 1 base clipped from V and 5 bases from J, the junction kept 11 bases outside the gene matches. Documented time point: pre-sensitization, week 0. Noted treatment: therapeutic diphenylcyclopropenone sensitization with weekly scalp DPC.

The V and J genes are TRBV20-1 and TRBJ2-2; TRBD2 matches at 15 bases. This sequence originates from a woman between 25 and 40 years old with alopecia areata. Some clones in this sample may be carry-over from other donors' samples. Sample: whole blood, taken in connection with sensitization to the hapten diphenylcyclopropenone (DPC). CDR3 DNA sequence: TGCAGTGCTAGAGCCTTGAGGGGACTAGCGGGAGGAGGTACCGGGGAGCTGTTTTTT. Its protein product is CSARALRGLAGGGTGELFF.